Listed below are T cell receptor beta chains from one sample, sequenced in a study of T cell repertoires in aging, cancer and after chemotherapy. TCRdb ran MiXCR on the multiplex PCR reads and lists one entry per CDR3 protein. The table includes fewer than 6,500 distinct CDR3 sequences, roughly 25% detected once. The sequencing input was blood. The receptors come from a human donor with a solid tumor. The CDR3 runs from the conserved cysteine through the conserved F or W. A D gene is named only where the DNA matches it firmly. Where a row states a size, it is once, few, many or the class of an expanded clone; other rows omit it.

v_gene: TRBV4-2
d_gene: NA
abundance: few
j_gene: TRBJ1-5
CDR3nt: TGTGCCAGCAGCCAAGAAGGCGGGCATAGCAATCAGCCCCAGCATTTT
CDR3aa: CASSQEGGHSNQPQHF

v_gene: TRBV12-3/TRBV12-4
d_gene: NA
abundance: NA
j_gene: TRBJ1-4
CDR3nt: TGTGCCAGCAGTTTGGACGGAGTAGAAAAACTGTTTTTT
CDR3aa: CASSLDGVEKLFF

v_gene: TRBV5-5
d_gene: NA
abundance: medium-sized
j_gene: TRBJ1-5
CDR3nt: TGTGCCAGCAGCTCTGAACCGGGAACAGCCTTTTTGCCCCAGCATTTT
CDR3aa: CASSSEPGTAFLPQHF

v_gene: TRBV7-9
d_gene: TRBD1
abundance: few
j_gene: TRBJ1-1
CDR3nt: TGTGCCAGCAGCCCGAAGGACAGGCTAAACACTGAAGCTTTCTTT
CDR3aa: CASSPKDRLNTEAFF

v_gene: TRBV6-5
d_gene: TRBD1
abundance: NA
j_gene: TRBJ1-5
CDR3nt: TGTGCCAGCAGTTACCGACAGGGGGCAGCGCAGCCCCAGCATTTT
CDR3aa: CASSYRQGAAQPQHF

v_gene: TRBV4-3
d_gene: TRBD1
abundance: once
j_gene: TRBJ2-7
CDR3nt: TGCGCCAGCAGCCCGGGACAGGGGAACTACGAGCAGTACTTC
CDR3aa: CASSPGQGNYEQYF

v_gene: TRBV6-5
d_gene: TRBD1
abundance: medium-sized
j_gene: TRBJ2-7
CDR3nt: TGTGCCAGCAGTTACTTGCCACAGGGGTCCCCCTACGAGCAGTACTTC
CDR3aa: CASSYLPQGSPYEQYF

v_gene: TRBV5-6
d_gene: NA
abundance: medium-sized
j_gene: TRBJ2-1
CDR3nt: TGTGCCAGCAGCTTGGTGCGTGGGTCCGTAAGGGACCTCACACCGACTCCCAATGAGCAGTTCTTC
CDR3aa: CASSLVRGSVRDLTPTPNEQFF

v_gene: TRBV20-1
d_gene: TRBD1
abundance: NA
j_gene: TRBJ2-5
CDR3nt: TGCAGTGCTCAGGGGGCAGCGACCCAGTACTTC
CDR3aa: CSAQGAATQYF

v_gene: TRBV7-2
d_gene: NA
abundance: NA
j_gene: TRBJ1-2
CDR3nt: TGTGCCAGCAGCTTTTGGGCGGGGGACTATGGCTACACCTTC
CDR3aa: CASSFWAGDYGYTF